The 32 T cell receptor beta chains presented below share a single source sample, sequenced in a study of blood T cell repertoires in COVID-19. Profiled with immunoSEQ multiplex PCR; TCRdb holds only in-frame clones, not every one. The sample carries a few hundred thousand clones, 90% recorded once. The sequenced sample consisted of PBMCs or T cells enriched from blood (not recorded which). These receptors were obtained from a man between 18 and 29 years old who had recovered from COVID-19.

The V call is TRBV7-9, the J call TRBJ1-2, with a weak D call TRBD1 (5 bases). CDR3 length equals 13 residues. V was shortened by 8 bases and J by 6 bases, with 16 bases between the two germline ends. Germline CDR1 SEHNR, CDR2 FQNEAQ (reference sequence). The DNA of the CDR3 is TGTGCCAGCCATTCAGGAGGGGAACATGGCTACACCTTC. Its translation is CASHSGGEHGYTF.

The V call is TRBV19, the J call TRBJ1-5; D is ambiguous. Trimming removed 2 bases from V and 1 base from J, with 9 bases in between. This CDR3 spans 15 amino acids. Germline V gene sequence: CDR1 LNHDA, CDR2 SQIVND (reference sequence). The DNA of the CDR3 is TGTGCCAGTAGTATAAGTAGTTGGAGCAATCAGCCCCAGCATTTT. Protein: CASSISSWSNQPQHF.

The chain links TRBV5-1 to TRBJ2-1; TRBD2 agrees at 7 bases. Germline V gene sequence: CDR1 SGHRS, CDR2 YFSETQ. There are 13 residues in the CDR3. With V trimmed by 4 bases and J by 6 bases, 4 bases remained unmatched. The CDR3 is CASSGRGSNEQFF. The CDR3 nucleotides read TGCGCCAGCAGCGGGCGGGGGAGCAATGAGCAGTTCTTC.

This chain connects TRBV2 to TRBJ2-3; no definite D call. Trimming took off 4 bases at V and 2 bases at J, with 10 bases between the two ends. The CDR3 spans 14 residues. Germline loops: CDR1 SNHLY, CDR2 FYNNEI. The CDR3 reads CASSGGIITDTQYF. The CDR3 DNA is TGTGCCAGCAGTGGCGGTATAATCACAGATACGCAGTATTTT.

This chain uses TRBV5-1 with TRBJ1-3, with TRBD1 matching over 7 bases. CDR1 SGHRS and CDR2 YFSETQ come from the germline V gene. The CDR3 is made up of 16 amino acids. J gave up 0 bases and V 4 bases, and 7 bases lay outside the gene matches. The CDR3: CASSPGQESSGNTIYF. The CDR3 bases are TGCGCCAGCAGCCCCGGACAGGAGAGCTCTGGAAACACCATATATTTT.

This clone is a singleton in its sample. The rearrangement uses TRBV19 and TRBJ2-1; 9 bases are shared with TRBD1. The germline CDR1 and CDR2 sequences are LNHDA and SQIVND (reference sequence). The V and J ends lost 6 bases and 4 bases, in that order; junction bases with no gene match: 4. This CDR3 spans 14 amino acids. In DNA, the CDR3 is TGTGCCAGTAGCCCGGGACAGGGATACAATGAGCAGTTCTTC. It encodes CASSPGQGYNEQFF.

This clone was picked up a small number of times. The gene calls are TRBV2 and TRBJ1-6; 12 bases are shared with TRBD1. The germline CDR1 and CDR2 sequences are SNHLY and FYNNEI. V shed 5 bases and J 7 bases; nucleotides not matched to a gene: 3. This CDR3 is 15 amino acids long. The CDR3 bases are TGTGCCAGCAGTAGGGACAGGGGGCTGAATTCACCCCTCCACTTT. It is translated as CASSRDRGLNSPLHF.

The chain joins TRBV5-1 to TRBJ2-5; D ambiguous. CDR1 SGHRS and CDR2 YFSETQ come from the germline V gene. The CDR3 contains 13 residues. V lost 1 base and J lost 3, with 7 bases in between. The CDR3: CASSLLSEETQYF. Here the CDR3 DNA reads TGCGCCAGCAGCTTGTTGAGCGAAGAGACCCAGTACTTC.

The genes are TRBV10-3 and TRBJ1-1; TRBD1 matches 12 bases. With 4 bases clipped from V and 5 bases from J, the junction kept 8 bases outside the gene matches. Germline values: CDR1 ENHRY, CDR2 SYGVKD. This CDR3 contains 16 residues. CDR3 region: CAISGGTGGSGTEAFF. The CDR3 bases are TGTGCCATCAGTGGGGGGACAGGGGGCAGTGGTACTGAAGCTTTCTTT.

The V gene is TRBV7-6, the J gene TRBJ2-5; D gene uncertain. The CDR3 has 14 residues. The ends were cut back, 5 bases at V and 7 bases at J, with 17 bases in the middle. Germline V lookup: CDR1 SGHVS, CDR2 FNYEAQ. The CDR3 DNA reads as TGTGCCAGCAGCGACCCGGGTGCCATCAGGACCCAGTACTTC. Its translation: CASSDPGAIRTQYF.

The chain couples TRBV12-3 or TRBV12-4 to TRBJ1-2; 7 nucleotides line up with TRBD1. Unmatched junction bases numbered 5, after V lost 5 bases and J lost 8 bases. There are 12 residues in the CDR3. The CDR3 bases are TGTGCCAGCAGTCTTGGACAGGTCGGCTACACCTTC. Translating gives CASSLGQVGYTF.

The chain has TRBV27 and TRBJ2-5; 10 bases fit TRBD1. The CDR3 is made up of 15 amino acids. The V segment lost 6 bases and the J segment 5 bases; nucleotides outside the gene matches: 9. Germline V gives CDR1 MNHEY, CDR2 SMNVEV (reference sequence). The CDR3 here is CASRDRDRGKETQYF. The CDR3 DNA follows: TGTGCCAGCAGAGACCGGGACAGGGGCAAGGAGACCCAGTACTTC.

CDR3 DNA sequence: TGTGCCAGCAGCCTTGGACTACCTAGCACAGATACGCAGTATTTT. This encodes CASSLGLPSTDTQYF. V gene TRBV7-8 combines with J gene TRBJ2-3; tentatively, D is TRBD2 (6 bases). Germline V CDR1 and CDR2: SGHVS, FQNEAQ. The CDR3 has 15 residues. The germline V and J ends were trimmed by 5 bases and 0 bases, with 12 bases remaining between them.

The chain is built from TRBV4-2 and TRBJ1-6; D is undetermined. Germline V gives CDR1 LGHNA, CDR2 YNFKEQ. Trimming shortened V by 1 base and J by 10 bases, and 20 bases separated the two germline ends. The CDR3 loop spans 17 amino acids. The CDR3 coding sequence is TGTGCCAGCAGCCAAGGTCCTGAAAAATCCTTACAATCACCCCTCCACTTT. Residues: CASSQGPEKSLQSPLHF.

The J gene is TRBJ1-3, the V gene TRBV5-1; D call uncertain. The CDR3 extends over 16 amino acids. The germline CDR1 and CDR2 sequences are SGHRS and YFSETQ. Trimming cost V 4 bases and J 0 bases, with 14 bases left between them. The CDR3 reads CASSPYLGSSGNTIYF. CDR3 nucleotides: TGCGCCAGCAGCCCTTATCTAGGGAGCTCTGGAAACACCATATATTTT.

The chain links TRBV5-1 to TRBJ1-2, with 8 nucleotides matching TRBD1. The ends lost 3 bases at V and 3 bases at J; junction bases unmatched: 19. From germline, CDR1 is SGHRS and CDR2 YFSETQ. The CDR3 is 19 amino acids. The CDR3 region has the DNA TGCGCCAGCAGCTCCTTGGTTGCGGCAGGGGGCGAAGAGCACTATGGCTACACCTTC. Protein product: CASSSLVAAGGEEHYGYTF.

V is TRBV2 and J is TRBJ2-5, with D perhaps matching TRBD1 (5 bases). This CDR3 has 13 amino acids. Looked up from germline, CDR1 is SNHLY and CDR2 is FYNNEI. Trimming removed 7 bases from V and 5 bases from J, with 14 bases in between. This CDR3 is CASTGNRAETQYF. Written as DNA, the CDR3 is TGTGCCAGCACAGGGAACCGGGCGGAGACCCAGTACTTC.

This clone was detected once. The J gene is TRBJ2-2, the V gene TRBV4-2; possible D gene TRBD2, 6 bases. The germline V and J ends were trimmed by 0 bases and 6 bases, with 11 bases remaining between them. The CDR3 totals 15 residues. Germline assignment: CDR1 LGHNA and CDR2 YNFKEQ. The CDR3 DNA sequence: TGTGCCAGCAGCCAAGATCGTGGAGGGCCCGGGGAGCTGTTTTTT. It codes for CASSQDRGGPGELFF.

The gene calls are TRBV4-1 and TRBJ2-1, with 8 bases lining up with TRBD2. Trimming removed 0 bases from V and 0 bases from J; junction bases left unmatched: 4. This CDR3 is built from 17 residues. The germline gives CDR1 MGHRA, CDR2 YSYEKL. CDR3: CASSQDRGGTSYNEQFF. CDR3 in DNA: TGCGCCAGCAGCCAAGATCGGGGGGGAACCTCCTACAATGAGCAGTTCTTC.

The chain is built from TRBV11-3 and TRBJ1-1; D is perhaps TRBD1 (5 bases). The CDR3 extends over 11 amino acids. Trimming left V 7 bases short and J 11 bases short, with 14 bases between. Germline loops: CDR1 SGHNT, CDR2 YENEEA. CDR3 DNA sequence: TGTGCCAGCACCTCGTTAGGGGTCGCTTTCTTT. Protein: CASTSLGVAFF.

This chain uses TRBV5-1 with TRBJ2-6; D is ambiguous. The CDR3 covers 15 residues. Germline CDR1 SGHRS, CDR2 YFSETQ. Trimming removed 4 bases at V and 0 bases at J, with 8 bases between. The CDR3 loop is CASSPSYSGANVLTF. As DNA, the CDR3 is TGCGCCAGCAGCCCCTCCTACTCTGGGGCCAACGTCCTGACTTTC.

The chain combines TRBV5-1 with TRBJ2-3; TRBD2 might be the D (5 bases). V dropped 6 bases and J dropped 0 bases, with 17 bases sitting between them. Per germline, CDR1 SGHRS and CDR2 YFSETQ. The CDR3 contains 16 residues. This CDR3 is CASNPQRGISTDTQYF. The CDR3 DNA sequence: TGCGCCAGCAACCCCCAACGGGGAATTAGCACAGATACGCAGTATTTT.

V gene TRBV28 combines with J gene TRBJ1-5; D is ambiguous. The CDR3 is 15 amino acids. V was cut by 5 bases and J by 0 bases, with 11 bases left in between. In germline, CDR1 is MDHEN, CDR2 SYDVKM. CDR3 residues: CASSATGFSNQPQHF. The CDR3 DNA sequence: TGTGCCAGCAGTGCGACCGGGTTTAGCAATCAGCCCCAGCATTTT.

The chain couples TRBV27 to TRBJ2-1; TRBD1 matches 9 bases. J gave up 7 bases and V 3 bases, and 7 bases lay outside the gene matches. This CDR3 comprises 15 residues. Looked up from germline, CDR1 is MNHEY and CDR2 is SMNVEV (reference sequence). The CDR3 nucleotides are TGTGCCAGCAGTTTGCCCGGGACAGGGATAAATGAGCAGTTCTTC. This codes for CASSLPGTGINEQFF.

This clone occurred once. The rearrangement joins TRBV5-1 to TRBJ2-2; 12 nucleotides align to TRBD2. CDR3 length: 15 residues. J gave up 7 bases and V 7 bases, and 8 bases lay outside the gene matches. Germline V gives CDR1 SGHRS, CDR2 YFSETQ. The CDR3 region is CASELAGGQGGELFF. The CDR3 coding sequence is TGCGCCAGCGAGCTAGCGGGAGGGCAAGGCGGGGAGCTGTTTTTT.

J is TRBJ1-2 and V is TRBV28, with D perhaps TRBD1 (5 bases). Trimming shortened V by 5 bases and J by 6 bases, and 19 bases separated the two germline ends. The CDR3 extends over 15 amino acids. Germline CDR1 is MDHEN and CDR2 is SYDVKM. CDR3 bases: TGTGCCAGCAGTCTCCTCCCACCGGGGGGTGATGGCTACACCTTC. Translation gives CASSLLPPGGDGYTF.

V is TRBV7-8 and J is TRBJ2-7, with TRBD2 matching 9 bases. Germline V lookup: CDR1 SGHVS, CDR2 FQNEAQ. The V and J ends lost 5 bases and 1 base, in that order; junction bases with no gene match: 12. The CDR3 totals 17 residues. In DNA form, the CDR3 reads TGTGCCAGCAGCCCGAGTGGAGCGGGGGGTTCTTCCTACGAGCAGTACTTC. Protein sequence: CASSPSGAGGSSYEQYF. Drawing the rest from reference TRBV7-8 and TRBJ2-7, the complete variable domain is GAGVSQSPRYKVAKRGQDVALRCDPISGHVSLFWYQQALGQGPEFLTYFQNEAQLDKSGLPSDRFFAERPEGSVSTLKIQRTQQEDSAVYLCASSPSGAGGSSYEQYFGPGTRLTVT.

This clone has only one observation. The V and J genes are TRBV12-5 and TRBJ2-7, with TRBD1 as a possible D gene (5 bases). The length of the CDR3 is 18 residues. Trimming pared 2 bases from V and 0 bases from J, leaving 20 bases between. Per the germline V gene, CDR1 is LGHNT and CDR2 is FRNRAP. CDR3 DNA sequence: TGTGCTAGTGGTTTGACAGGCATAAACCTCTACAGCTCCTACGAGCAGTACTTC. Translated, it gives CASGLTGINLYSSYEQYF.

V is TRBV27 and J is TRBJ2-7, with 12 nucleotides matching TRBD1. Germline values: CDR1 MNHEY, CDR2 SMNVEV (reference sequence). CDR3 length: 16 residues. V shed 3 bases, J shed 7 bases, and the junction held 10 bases outside the gene matches. The CDR3 DNA reads as TGTGCCAGCAGTTTTTCCATAGGGACAGGGGGCGGAGAGCAGTACTTC. This translates into CASSFSIGTGGGEQYF.

This clone has at least ten counts. The rearrangement joins TRBV10-2 to TRBJ2-4, with 10 bases that match TRBD2. The germline CDR1 and CDR2 sequences are WSHSY and SAAADI. The junction had 4 bases not matched to a gene; V was cut back by 4 bases and J by 4 bases. The CDR3 sequence is 15 residues long. As DNA, the CDR3 is TGCGCCAGCAGTGCCGGACTAGCGGAGAAAAACATTCAGTACTTC. This translates into CASSAGLAEKNIQYF.

This clone was picked up a small number of times. The chain couples TRBV6-5 to TRBJ1-1; a weak D match, TRBD1 (6 bases). V was shortened by 5 bases and J by 4 bases, with 11 bases between the two germline ends. Germline CDR1 is MNHEY and CDR2 is SVGAGI. This CDR3 has 13 amino acids. The CDR3 region is CASSRGQSTEAFF. CDR3 nucleotide sequence: TGTGCCAGCAGTAGGGGACAAAGCACTGAAGCTTTCTTT.

The gene calls are TRBV2 and TRBJ1-2; 11 nucleotides line up with TRBD1. The junction had 9 bases not matched to a gene; V was cut back by 6 bases and J by 6 bases. In germline, CDR1 is SNHLY, CDR2 FYNNEI. The CDR3 is 15 amino acids. The CDR3 protein is CASRAWTGGADGYTF. CDR3 DNA sequence: TGTGCCAGCAGGGCCTGGACAGGGGGCGCCGATGGCTACACCTTC.